This T cell receptor (beta chain) was retrieved from a study of response to subunit inactivated influenza vaccine. TCRdb used MiXCR to reprocess the RT-PCR reads, holding one entry per CDR3 protein. The sample includes around 580,000 distinct CDR3 sequences, 11% to 15% seen only once; the top ten take over 8.5%. This clonotype turned up a few times. Germline V gene lookup returns CDR1 SGHAT and CDR2 FQNNGV. The CDR3 contains 15 residues. The germline V and J ends were trimmed by 3 bases and 4 bases, with 15 bases remaining between them. The receptor's source is a middle-aged man who received an inactivated influenza vaccine. Here the sequenced sample was PBMCs from blood, taken 11 to 12 days after vaccination. The V and J genes are TRBV11-2 and TRBJ2-5; D tentatively fits TRBD1 or TRBD2 (5 bases each). As DNA, the CDR3 is TGTGCCAGCAGCTTGACCGGGACCCCGGGAGAGACCCAGTACTTC. It specifies CASSLTGTPGETQYF. Supplemented by reference TRBV11-2 and TRBJ2-5, the full variable domain reads EAGVAQSPRYKIIEKRQSVAFWCNPISGHATLYWYQQILGQGPKLLIQFQNNGVVDDSQLPKDRFSAERLKGVDSTLKIQPAKLEDSAVYLCASSLTGTPGETQYFGPGTRLLVL.